The 23 T cell receptor beta chains below come from one sample, sequenced in a study of blood T cell repertoires in COVID-19. Only in-frame clones appear in the TCRdb table, and some are missing; sequencing was by immunoSEQ multiplex PCR. The repertoire has some 120,000 clones, roughly 90% of them found once; the top ten carry 6.5% to 9%. Sequences were obtained from peripheral blood. The receptors were sampled from a man in his fifties or sixties with acute or convalescent COVID-19.

J is TRBJ1-3 and V is TRBV7-9; D remains unclear. The CDR3 loop spans 14 amino acids. Trimming stripped 2 bases from V and 5 bases from J, with 10 bases between. Per germline, CDR1 SEHNR and CDR2 FQNEAQ (reference sequence). Written as DNA, the CDR3 is TGTGCCAGCAGCTTATCTACAGAAAGAAACACCATATATTTT. Translation: CASSLSTERNTIYF.

J is TRBJ1-5 and V is TRBV24-1; D perhaps matches TRBD1 (6 bases). The CDR3 length is 13 residues. Germline V CDR1 and CDR2: KGHDR, SFDVKD. V lost 11 bases to trimming and J lost 6 bases, with 16 bases between them. The CDR3 DNA follows: TGTGCCAAAGGGGGTAGGGAAGGTCAGCCCCAGCATTTT. Translating gives CAKGGREGQPQHF.

CDR3 nucleotides: TGTGCCAGTAGTCCAGGGGGAGTGAACAATGAGCAGTTCTTC. It codes for CASSPGGVNNEQFF. This chain connects TRBV19 to TRBJ2-1; the match to TRBD1 covers 7 bases. Losses at the gene ends were 5 bases for V and 5 bases for J; bases not matched to a gene: 6. The germline CDR1 and CDR2 sequences are LNHDA and SQIVND (reference sequence). This CDR3 has 14 amino acids.

The sample holds one count of this clone. The chain combines TRBV6-5 with TRBJ2-1; possibly TRBD2 for D (5 bases). The CDR3 consists of 12 residues. V gave up 2 bases and J gave up 6 bases, with 5 bases separating them. Germline CDR1 is MNHEY and CDR2 is SVGAGI. CDR3 amino acids: CASSYGLNEQFF. CDR3 in DNA: TGTGCCAGCAGTTACGGACTCAATGAGCAGTTCTTC.

This clone was observed once. V and J are TRBV9 and TRBJ2-3; TRBD2 aligns across 7 bases. Germline V lookup: CDR1 SGDLS, CDR2 YYNGEE. The CDR3 covers 14 residues. V shed 4 bases, J shed 4 bases, and the junction held 6 bases outside the gene matches. DNA for the CDR3: TGTGCCAGCAGCCGGACTAGTTTGCCAGATACGCAGTATTTT. Its translation is CASSRTSLPDTQYF.

The V gene is TRBV25-1, the J gene TRBJ2-7; 8 bases fit TRBD1. This CDR3 is built from 12 residues. V shed 4 bases and J 4 bases; nucleotides not matched to a gene: 0. The germline CDR1 and CDR2 sequences are MGHDK and SYGVNS. The CDR3 is CASSGTGYEQYF. CDR3 coding DNA: TGTGCCAGCAGTGGGACAGGGTACGAGCAGTACTTC.

This chain links TRBV5-1 with TRBJ2-5, with TRBD2 matching over 14 bases. The trim removed 3 bases at V and 3 bases at J, leaving 4 bases unmatched. Germline values: CDR1 SGHRS, CDR2 YFSETQ. The CDR3 contains 16 residues. CDR3 region: CASSYAGLAGEETQYF. The CDR3 DNA is TGCGCCAGCAGCTACGCGGGACTAGCGGGAGAAGAGACCCAGTACTTC. Drawing the rest from reference TRBV5-1 and TRBJ2-5, the complete variable domain is KAGVTQTPRYLIKTRGQQVTLSCSPISGHRSVSWYQQTPGQGLQFLFEYFSETQRNKGNFPGRFSGRQFSNSRSEMNVSTLELGDSALYLCASSYAGLAGEETQYFGPGTRLLVL.

The rearrangement uses TRBV7-2 and TRBJ2-1; 12 nucleotides align to TRBD2. CDR3 size: 17 residues. V shed 5 bases and J 6 bases; nucleotides not matched to a gene: 11. From germline, CDR1 is SGHTA and CDR2 FQGNSA. The CDR3 nucleotides read TGTGCCAGCAGCACCAGACTAGCGGGAGTGGGGACCAATGAGCAGTTCTTC. Amino acids: CASSTRLAGVGTNEQFF.

This clone was counted once. V and J are TRBV30 and TRBJ1-1; perhaps TRBD1 as D (6 bases). From germline, CDR1 is GTSNPN and CDR2 SVGIG (reference sequence). The CDR3 loop spans 14 amino acids. Trimming removed 3 bases at V and 0 bases at J, with 11 bases between. The CDR3 is CAWSADSLNTEAFF. The CDR3 DNA follows: TGTGCCTGGAGCGCGGACAGCCTGAACACTGAAGCTTTCTTT.

This chain connects TRBV30 to TRBJ1-6, with 7 positions matching TRBD1. Losses at the gene ends were 2 bases for V and 5 bases for J; bases not matched to a gene: 6. The germline gives CDR1 GTSNPN, CDR2 SVGIG (reference sequence). This CDR3 is 15 amino acids long. The CDR3 loop is CAWSPGQLNNSPLHF. CDR3 DNA: TGTGCCTGGAGTCCGGGACAGTTGAATAATTCACCCCTCCACTTT. Based on the CDR3 plus reference TRBV30 and TRBJ1-6, the full variable domain is SQTIHQWPATLVQPVGSPLSLECTVEGTSNPNLYWYRQAAGRGLQLLFYSVGIGQISSEVPQNLSASRPQDRQFILSSKKLLLSDSGFYLCAWSPGQLNNSPLHFGNGTRLTVT.

This clone was seen more than once but under ten times. The chain carries TRBV6-1 and TRBJ2-7; 7 bases are a match to TRBD1. The CDR3 covers 15 residues. The J segment lost 5 bases and the V segment lost 3 bases, leaving 10 bases of the junction unmatched. From germline, CDR1 is MNHNS and CDR2 SASEGT. CDR3 loop: CASSEIQGSVNEQYF. The CDR3 coding sequence is TGTGCCAGCAGTGAGATACAGGGGTCCGTGAACGAGCAGTACTTC.

The chain uses TRBV6-6 and TRBJ2-7; 7 nucleotides agree with TRBD1. Germline V lookup: CDR1 MNHNY, CDR2 SVGAGI (reference sequence). The CDR3 extends over 13 amino acids. J lost 1 base, V lost 7 bases, and 4 bases had no gene match. This chain's CDR3 is CASNRDRSYEQYF. The CDR3 region has the DNA TGTGCCAGCAATAGGGACAGATCCTACGAGCAGTACTTC.

The chain combines TRBV4-1 with TRBJ2-2; 7 bases are shared with TRBD2. Germline CDR1 is MGHRA and CDR2 is YSYEKL. V dropped 3 bases and J dropped 5; count of bases not matched to a gene: 12. The CDR3 contains 17 residues. The CDR3: CASSHSGPGVGTGELFF. The CDR3 DNA sequence: TGCGCCAGCAGCCATAGCGGGCCCGGGGTTGGGACCGGGGAGCTGTTTTTT.

J is TRBJ2-7 and V is TRBV9; TRBD2 matches at 10 bases. V lost 0 bases to trimming and J lost 2 bases; unmatched junction nucleotides: 5. The germline gives CDR1 SGDLS, CDR2 YYNGEE. The CDR3 has 16 residues. CDR3 coding DNA: TGTGCCAGCAGCGTAGGAGGTAGCGGGAGGCCCTACGAGCAGTACTTC. Its protein is CASSVGGSGRPYEQYF.

The rearrangement joins TRBV5-4 to TRBJ2-7; the match to TRBD1 covers 10 bases. Germline trimming cut 2 bases from V and 4 bases from J; bases unmatched to any gene: 3. Germline V CDR1 and CDR2: SGHNT, YYREEE (reference sequence). The CDR3 length is 14 residues. The CDR3 sequence: CASSFRDRGYEQYF. CDR3 coding DNA: TGTGCCAGCAGCTTTCGGGACAGGGGTTACGAGCAGTACTTC.

In DNA, the CDR3 is TGTGCCAGCAGTTCAACGGAGTCTAGCACAGATACGCAGTATTTT. Translated, it gives CASSSTESSTDTQYF. The chain uses TRBV27 and TRBJ2-3; D gene unclear. The germline V and J ends were trimmed by 4 bases and 0 bases, with 11 bases remaining between them. The CDR3 consists of 15 residues. The germline V gene has CDR1 MNHEY and CDR2 SMNVEV (reference sequence).

The V and J genes are TRBV9 and TRBJ2-1, with D possibly being TRBD1 (6 bases). CDR3 length: 16 residues. Trimming cost V 0 bases and J 5 bases, with 15 bases left between them. Germline assignment: CDR1 SGDLS and CDR2 YYNGEE. CDR3 amino acids: CASSVDPRGVNNEQFF. In DNA, the CDR3 is TGTGCCAGCAGCGTAGATCCCAGGGGTGTTAACAATGAGCAGTTCTTC. The whole variable domain, remainder taken from reference TRBV9 and TRBJ2-1, is DSGVTQTPKHLITATGQRVTLRCSPRSGDLSVYWYQQSLDQGLQFLIQYYNGEERAKGNILERFSAQQFPDLHSELNLSSLELGDSALYFCASSVDPRGVNNEQFFGPGTRLTVL.

The chain uses TRBV7-6 and TRBJ2-3; TRBD2 matches 8 bases. Losses at the gene ends were 5 bases for V and 2 bases for J; bases not matched to a gene: 6. This CDR3 has 15 residues. CDR1 and CDR2 from the germline V gene are SGHVS and FNYEAQ. CDR3 loop: CASSPTGGNTDTQYF. CDR3 sequence (DNA): TGTGCCAGCAGCCCTACGGGGGGGAACACAGATACGCAGTATTTT.

This clone appeared a single time. This chain connects TRBV30 to TRBJ2-1; D is perhaps TRBD2 (6 bases). V dropped 0 bases and J dropped 7 bases, with 10 bases sitting between them. The CDR3 runs 13 residues. Germline CDR1 and CDR2: GTSNPN and SVGIG (reference sequence). CDR3 sequence: CAWSVRGSNEQFF. The CDR3 nucleotides read TGTGCCTGGAGTGTACGGGGGTCGAATGAGCAGTTCTTC.

The V and J genes are TRBV30 and TRBJ1-5, with D perhaps TRBD1 (5 bases). Trimming stripped 5 bases from V and 0 bases from J, with 8 bases between. In germline, CDR1 is GTSNPN, CDR2 SVGIG (reference sequence). The CDR3 has 13 residues. The CDR3 sequence: CAWQGNSNQPQHF. The CDR3 DNA is TGTGCCTGGCAGGGAAATAGCAATCAGCCCCAGCATTTT.

This chain joins TRBV3-1 (or the pseudogene TRBV3-2) and TRBJ2-5; 7 nucleotides match TRBD2. Germline V gene data show CDR1 as LGHDT and CDR2 as YNNKEL (reference sequence). The CDR3 loop spans 14 amino acids. The V and J ends lost 4 bases and 9 bases, in that order; junction bases with no gene match: 11. The CDR3 here is CASSPPGAGRAQYF. CDR3 sequence (DNA): TGTGCCAGCAGCCCTCCTGGTGCAGGGAGGGCCCAGTACTTC.

This sequence joins TRBV14 and TRBJ2-1; 11 nucleotides line up with TRBD2. This CDR3 spans 19 amino acids. V gave up 2 bases and J gave up 6 bases; unmatched junction bases: 15. Germline assignment: CDR1 SGHDN and CDR2 FVKESK. The CDR3 is CASSQRFPLPLAGGNEQFF. CDR3 DNA sequence: TGTGCCAGCAGCCAAAGATTCCCCCTCCCCCTAGCGGGAGGCAATGAGCAGTTCTTC.

The chain carries TRBV5-1 and TRBJ2-1, with TRBD2 matching 10 bases. The CDR3 loop spans 16 amino acids. Losses at the gene ends were 4 bases for V and 0 bases for J; bases not matched to a gene: 4. The V gene's germline CDR1 is SGHRS and CDR2 YFSETQ. The CDR3 here is CASSNGLAVSYNEQFF. CDR3 nucleotides: TGCGCCAGCAGCAACGGACTAGCGGTCTCCTACAATGAGCAGTTCTTC.